This entry features one T cell receptor (beta chain) sequence. Its antigen is currently unknown. TCRdb independently ran MiXCR on the RACE reads; one entry per CDR3 protein. This table has around 380,000 distinct CDR3 sequences, around 4.8% appearing once. The sample belongs to a study of human T cells and chemical hapten exposure. As for the study in general: The study traced per-sample TCR yield variation mainly to small differences in pooled library volumes.

Time point specified: patch test 1, 2 weeks after DPC sensitization. Treatment reported: therapeutic diphenylcyclopropenone sensitization with weekly scalp DPC. The drawing of blood occurred before each patch test was applied. The CDR3 is 13 amino acids. Germline V gives CDR1 SEHNR, CDR2 FQNEAQ (reference sequence). V dropped 8 bases and J dropped 7; count of bases not matched to a gene: 4. Findings and caveats of the study: Donors' alopecia may make their immune response differ from healthy people's. Sensitizing with DPC caused no change in TCRs above 1 in 1000 frequency.

The rearrangement links TRBV7-9 to TRBJ2-1; 11 bases match TRBD1. This receptor was taken from a woman aged 45-60 years with alopecia areata. Some clones in this sample may be carry-over from other donors' samples. The sample was whole blood, taken in connection with sensitization to the hapten diphenylcyclopropenone (DPC). The CDR3 sequence is CASAGTGGNEQFF. CDR3 coding DNA: TGTGCCAGCGCTGGGACAGGGGGGAATGAGCAGTTCTTC.